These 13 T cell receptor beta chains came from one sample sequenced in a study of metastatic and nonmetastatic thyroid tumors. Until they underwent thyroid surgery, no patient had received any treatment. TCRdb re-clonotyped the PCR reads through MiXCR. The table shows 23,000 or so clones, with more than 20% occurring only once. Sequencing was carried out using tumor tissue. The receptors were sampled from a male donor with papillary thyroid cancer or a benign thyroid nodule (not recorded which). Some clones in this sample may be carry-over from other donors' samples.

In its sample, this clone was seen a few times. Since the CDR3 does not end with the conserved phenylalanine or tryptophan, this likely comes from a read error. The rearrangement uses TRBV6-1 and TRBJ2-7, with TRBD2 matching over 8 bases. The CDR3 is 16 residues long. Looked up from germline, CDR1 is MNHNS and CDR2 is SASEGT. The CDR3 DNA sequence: TGTGCAAGCAGTGAAATCGGAGTAGCGGGGTTCTACGAGCAGTACTAC. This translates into CASSEIGVAGFYEQYY.

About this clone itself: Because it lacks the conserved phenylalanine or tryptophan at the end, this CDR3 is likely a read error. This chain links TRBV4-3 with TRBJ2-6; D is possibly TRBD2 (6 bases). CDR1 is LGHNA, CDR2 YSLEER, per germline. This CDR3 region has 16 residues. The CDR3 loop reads CANSLSPEGGANVLTL. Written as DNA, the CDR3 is TGCGCCAACAGCCTATCCCCGGAGGGTGGGGCCAACGTCCTGACTCTC.

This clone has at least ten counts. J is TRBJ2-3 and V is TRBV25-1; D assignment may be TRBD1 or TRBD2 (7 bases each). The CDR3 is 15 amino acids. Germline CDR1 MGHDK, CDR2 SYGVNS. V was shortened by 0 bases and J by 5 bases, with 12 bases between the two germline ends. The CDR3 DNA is TGTGCCAGCAGTGAATACGGCAGGGGGGGAGATACGCAGTATTTT. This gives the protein CASSEYGRGGDTQYF.

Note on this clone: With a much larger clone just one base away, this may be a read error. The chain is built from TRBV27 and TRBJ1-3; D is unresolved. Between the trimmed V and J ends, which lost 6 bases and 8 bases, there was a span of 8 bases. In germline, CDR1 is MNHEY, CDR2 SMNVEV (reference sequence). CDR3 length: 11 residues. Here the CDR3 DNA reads TGTGCCAGCAGGGGGTTATACACCATATATTTT. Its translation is CASRGLYTIYF.

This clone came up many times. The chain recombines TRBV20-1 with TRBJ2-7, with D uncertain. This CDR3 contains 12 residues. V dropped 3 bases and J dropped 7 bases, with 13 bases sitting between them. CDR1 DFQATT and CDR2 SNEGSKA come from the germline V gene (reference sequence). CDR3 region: CSASFGNKEQYF. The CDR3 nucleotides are TGCAGTGCTAGTTTTGGGAATAAGGAGCAGTACTTC.

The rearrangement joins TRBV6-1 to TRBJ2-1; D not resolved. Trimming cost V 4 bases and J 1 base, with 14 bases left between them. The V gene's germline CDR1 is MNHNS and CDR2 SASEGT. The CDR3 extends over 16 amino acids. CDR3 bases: TGTGCCAGCAGTGCCCCTCGAGGTTATTCCTACAATGAGCAGTTCTTC. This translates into CASSAPRGYSYNEQFF.

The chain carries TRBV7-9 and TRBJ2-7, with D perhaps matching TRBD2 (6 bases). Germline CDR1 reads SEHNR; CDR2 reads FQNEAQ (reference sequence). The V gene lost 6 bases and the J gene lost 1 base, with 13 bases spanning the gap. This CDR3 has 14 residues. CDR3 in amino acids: CASSKAGRSYEQYF. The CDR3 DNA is TGTGCCAGCAGTAAAGCGGGCAGGTCCTACGAGCAGTACTTC.

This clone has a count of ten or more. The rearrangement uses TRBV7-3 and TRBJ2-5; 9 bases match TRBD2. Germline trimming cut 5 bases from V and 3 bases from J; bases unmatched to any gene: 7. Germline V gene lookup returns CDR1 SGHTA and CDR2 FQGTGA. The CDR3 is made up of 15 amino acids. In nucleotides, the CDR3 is TGTGCCAGCAGCCTCGGGACTAGCCGAGAAGAGACCCAGTACTTC. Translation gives CASSLGTSREETQYF.

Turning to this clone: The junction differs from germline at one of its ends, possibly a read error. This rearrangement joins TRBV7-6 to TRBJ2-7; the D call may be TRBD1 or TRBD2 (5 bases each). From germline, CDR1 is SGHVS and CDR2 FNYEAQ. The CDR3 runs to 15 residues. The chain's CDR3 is CASILTPLGAGEQYF. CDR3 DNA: TGTGCCAGCATCTTAACCCCCCTCGGGGCTGGGGAGCAGTACTTC.

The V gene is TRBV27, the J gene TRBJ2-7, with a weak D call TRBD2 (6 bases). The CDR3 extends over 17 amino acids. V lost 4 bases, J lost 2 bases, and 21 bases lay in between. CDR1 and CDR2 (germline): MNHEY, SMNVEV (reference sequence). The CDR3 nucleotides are TGTGCCAGCAGTTCGACTAGAGGGAGAGGACGGGCCTACGAGCAGTACTTC. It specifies CASSSTRGRGRAYEQYF.

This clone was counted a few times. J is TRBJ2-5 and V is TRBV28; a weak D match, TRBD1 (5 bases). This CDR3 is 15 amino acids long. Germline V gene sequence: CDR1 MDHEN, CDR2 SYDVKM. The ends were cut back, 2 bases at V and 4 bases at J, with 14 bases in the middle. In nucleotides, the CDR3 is TGTGCCAGCAGTTTAATTTCAGCAGGGCGAGAGACCCAGTACTTC. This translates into CASSLISAGRETQYF. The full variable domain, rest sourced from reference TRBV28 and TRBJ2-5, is DVKVTQSSRYLVKRTGEKVFLECVQDMDHENMFWYRQDPGLGLRLIYFSYDVKMKEKGDIPEGYSVSREKKERFSLILESASTNQTSMYLCASSLISAGRETQYFGPGTRLLVL.

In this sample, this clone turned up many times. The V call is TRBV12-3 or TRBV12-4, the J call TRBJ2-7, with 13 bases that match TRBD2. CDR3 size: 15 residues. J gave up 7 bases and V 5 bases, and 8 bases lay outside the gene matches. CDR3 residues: CASSPLLAGGGEQYF. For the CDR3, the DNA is TGTGCCAGCAGTCCACTACTAGCGGGAGGGGGGGAGCAGTACTTC.

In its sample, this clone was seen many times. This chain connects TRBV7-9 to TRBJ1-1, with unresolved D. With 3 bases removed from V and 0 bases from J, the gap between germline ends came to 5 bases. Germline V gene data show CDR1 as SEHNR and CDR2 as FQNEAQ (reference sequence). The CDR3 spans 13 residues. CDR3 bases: TGTGCCAGCAGCTTCAATATGAACACTGAAGCTTTCTTT. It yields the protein CASSFNMNTEAFF. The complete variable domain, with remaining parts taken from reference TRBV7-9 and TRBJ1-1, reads DTGVSQNPRHKITKRGQNVTFRCDPISEHNRLYWYRQTLGQGPEFLTYFQNEAQLEKSRLLSDRFSAERPKGSFSTLEIQRTEQGDSAMYLCASSFNMNTEAFFGQGTRLTVV.